This T cell receptor (beta chain) was identified in a study of Graves' ophthalmopathy and Graves' hyperthyroidism. Overall study findings and caveats: Ophthalmopathy could be told apart from stable hyperthyroidism by a 13-signature model (about 90% sensitivity, about 80% specificity).

As the template, RNA transcripts were used to amplify TCR beta CDR3 regions. Scientists carried out first-round RT-PCR using HTBI primers and then a second-round multiplex PCR. TCRdb analysed the multiplex PCR reads with MiXCR anew, one entry per CDR3 protein. The sample has about 740,000 distinct CDR3 sequences; roughly two fifths are singletons. Regarding this clonotype: What it binds is not known.

The V gene lost 0 bases and the J gene lost 6 bases, with 19 bases spanning the gap. The germline V gene encodes CDR1 SGHRS and CDR2 YFSETQ. The CDR3 length is 17 residues. The chain joins TRBV5-1 to TRBJ1-5, with D tentatively TRBD1 (5 bases). The sequence was obtained from an adult man with Graves' ophthalmopathy. The specimen was peripheral blood. The CDR3 region has the DNA TGCGCCAGCAGCTTGGGCGCCCCCGGGCAGGGCGCTCAGCCCCAGCATTTT. This gives the protein CASSLGAPGQGAQPQHF.